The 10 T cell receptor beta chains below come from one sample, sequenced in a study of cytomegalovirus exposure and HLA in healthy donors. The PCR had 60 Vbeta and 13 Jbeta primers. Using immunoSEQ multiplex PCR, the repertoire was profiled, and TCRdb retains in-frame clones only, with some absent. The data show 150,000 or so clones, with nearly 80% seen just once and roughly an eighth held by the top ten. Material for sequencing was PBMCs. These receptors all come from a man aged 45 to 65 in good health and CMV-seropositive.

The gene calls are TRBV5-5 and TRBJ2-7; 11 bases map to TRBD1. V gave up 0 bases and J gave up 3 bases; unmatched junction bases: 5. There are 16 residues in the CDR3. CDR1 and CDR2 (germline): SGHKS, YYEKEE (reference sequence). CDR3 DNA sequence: TGTGCCAGCAGCTTGGTAGGACAGGGGGCCGTCTACGAGCAGTACTTC. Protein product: CASSLVGQGAVYEQYF. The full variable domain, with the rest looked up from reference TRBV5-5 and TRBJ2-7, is DAGVTQSPTHLIKTRGQQVTLRCSPISGHKSVSWYQQVLGQGPQFIFQYYEKEERGRGNFPDRFSARQFPNYSSELNVNALLLGDSALYLCASSLVGQGAVYEQYFGPGTRLTVT.

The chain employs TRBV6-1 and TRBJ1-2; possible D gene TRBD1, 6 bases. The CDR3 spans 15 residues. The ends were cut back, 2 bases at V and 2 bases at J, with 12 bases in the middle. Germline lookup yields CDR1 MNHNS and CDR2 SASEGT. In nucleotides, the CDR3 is TGTGCCAGCAGTGAACCGGGCAGGGGCAACTATGGCTACACCTTC. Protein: CASSEPGRGNYGYTF.

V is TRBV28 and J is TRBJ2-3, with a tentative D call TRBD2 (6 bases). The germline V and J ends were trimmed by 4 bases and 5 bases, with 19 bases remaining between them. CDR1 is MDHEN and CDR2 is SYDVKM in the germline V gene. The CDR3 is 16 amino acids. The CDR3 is CASSWLGGESRDTQYF. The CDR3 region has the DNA TGTGCCAGCAGTTGGCTGGGGGGAGAGTCGAGAGATACGCAGTATTTT.

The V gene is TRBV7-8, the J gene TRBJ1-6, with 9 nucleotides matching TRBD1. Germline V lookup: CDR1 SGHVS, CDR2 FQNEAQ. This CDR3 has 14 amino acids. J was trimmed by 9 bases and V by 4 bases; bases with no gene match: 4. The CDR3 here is CASSSGQGSSPLHF. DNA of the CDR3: TGTGCCAGCAGCTCAGGACAGGGGAGTTCACCCCTCCACTTT.

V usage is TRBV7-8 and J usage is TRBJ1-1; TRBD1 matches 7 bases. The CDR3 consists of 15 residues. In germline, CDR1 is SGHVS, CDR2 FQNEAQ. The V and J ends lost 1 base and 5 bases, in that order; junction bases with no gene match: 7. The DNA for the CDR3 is TGTGCCAGCAGCTTAGTAGGGGGCGCTTGGACTGAAGCTTTCTTT. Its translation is CASSLVGGAWTEAFF.

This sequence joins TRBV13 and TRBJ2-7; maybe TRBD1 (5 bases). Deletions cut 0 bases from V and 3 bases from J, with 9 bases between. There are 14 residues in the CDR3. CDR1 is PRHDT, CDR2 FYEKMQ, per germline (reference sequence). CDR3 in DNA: TGTGCCAGCAGCTTAGGAGGGGCCAACTACGAGCAGTACTTC. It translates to CASSLGGANYEQYF.

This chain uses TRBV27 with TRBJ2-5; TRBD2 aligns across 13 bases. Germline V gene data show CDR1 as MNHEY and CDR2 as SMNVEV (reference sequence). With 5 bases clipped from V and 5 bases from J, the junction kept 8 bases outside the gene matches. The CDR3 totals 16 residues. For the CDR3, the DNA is TGTGCCAGCAGTCCCAGGACTAGCGGGGGAATCGAGACCCAGTACTTC. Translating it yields CASSPRTSGGIETQYF.

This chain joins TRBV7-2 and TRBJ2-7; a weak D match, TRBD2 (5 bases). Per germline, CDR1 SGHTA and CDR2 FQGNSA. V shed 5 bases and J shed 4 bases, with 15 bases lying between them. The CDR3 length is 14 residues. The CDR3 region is CASSRSGVGYEQYF. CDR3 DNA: TGTGCCAGCAGCCGATCCGGGGTGGGATACGAGCAGTACTTC.

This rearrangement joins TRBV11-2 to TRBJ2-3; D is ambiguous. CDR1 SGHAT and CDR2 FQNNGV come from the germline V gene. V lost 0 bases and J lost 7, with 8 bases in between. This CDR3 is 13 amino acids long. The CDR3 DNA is TGTGCCAGCAGCTTAGATCAACTGCATACGCAGTATTTT. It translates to CASSLDQLHTQYF.

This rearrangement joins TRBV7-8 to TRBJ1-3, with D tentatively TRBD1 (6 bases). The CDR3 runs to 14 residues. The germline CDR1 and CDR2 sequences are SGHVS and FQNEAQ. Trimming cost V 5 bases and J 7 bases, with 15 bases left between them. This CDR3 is CASSQSGQLNTIYF. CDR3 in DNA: TGTGCCAGCAGCCAATCGGGACAACTGAACACCATATATTTT.